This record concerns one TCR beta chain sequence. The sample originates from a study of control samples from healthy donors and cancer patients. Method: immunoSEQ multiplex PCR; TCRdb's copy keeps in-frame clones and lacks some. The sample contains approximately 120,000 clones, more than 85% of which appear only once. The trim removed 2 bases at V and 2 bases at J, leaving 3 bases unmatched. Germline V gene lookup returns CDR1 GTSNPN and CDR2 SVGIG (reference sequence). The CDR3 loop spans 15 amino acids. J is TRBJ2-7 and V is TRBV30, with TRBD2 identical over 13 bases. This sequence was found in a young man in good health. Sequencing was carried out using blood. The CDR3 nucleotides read TGTGCCTGGAGTCCAGGGACTAGCGGGACCTACGAGCAGTACTTC. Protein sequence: CAWSPGTSGTYEQYF.